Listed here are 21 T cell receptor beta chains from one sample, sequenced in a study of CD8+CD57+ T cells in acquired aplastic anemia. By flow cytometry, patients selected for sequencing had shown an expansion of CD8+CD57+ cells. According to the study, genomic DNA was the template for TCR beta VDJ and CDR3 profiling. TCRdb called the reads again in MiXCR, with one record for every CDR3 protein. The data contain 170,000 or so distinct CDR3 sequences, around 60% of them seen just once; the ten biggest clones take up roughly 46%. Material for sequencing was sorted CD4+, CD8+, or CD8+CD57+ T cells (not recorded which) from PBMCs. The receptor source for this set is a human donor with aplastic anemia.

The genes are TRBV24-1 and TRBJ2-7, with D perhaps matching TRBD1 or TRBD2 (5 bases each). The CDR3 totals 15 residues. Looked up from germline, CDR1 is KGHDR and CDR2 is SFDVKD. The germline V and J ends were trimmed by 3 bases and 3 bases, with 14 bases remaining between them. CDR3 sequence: CATSDTRDGDYEQYF. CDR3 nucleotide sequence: TGTGCCACCAGTGATACTCGGGACGGAGACTACGAGCAGTACTTC.

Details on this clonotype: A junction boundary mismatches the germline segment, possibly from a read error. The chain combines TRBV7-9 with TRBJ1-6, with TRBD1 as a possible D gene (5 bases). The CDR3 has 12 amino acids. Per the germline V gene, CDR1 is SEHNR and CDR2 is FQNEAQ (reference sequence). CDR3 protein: CAGSDSSSPLHF. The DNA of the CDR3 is TGTGCCGGCAGCGACAGCTCTTCACCCCTCCACTTT.

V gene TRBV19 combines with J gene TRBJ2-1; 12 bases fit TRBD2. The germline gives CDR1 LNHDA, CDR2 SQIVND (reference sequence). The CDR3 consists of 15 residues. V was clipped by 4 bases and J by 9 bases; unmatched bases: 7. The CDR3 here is CASSTPSGRALEQFF. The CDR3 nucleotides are TGTGCCAGTAGTACCCCTAGCGGGAGGGCCCTTGAGCAGTTCTTC.

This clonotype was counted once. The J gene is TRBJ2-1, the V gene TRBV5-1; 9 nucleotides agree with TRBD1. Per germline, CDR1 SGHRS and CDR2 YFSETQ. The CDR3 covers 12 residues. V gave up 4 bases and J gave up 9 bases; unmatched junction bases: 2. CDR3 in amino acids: CASSGTGSEQFF. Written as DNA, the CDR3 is TGCGCCAGCAGCGGGACAGGGTCTGAGCAGTTCTTC.

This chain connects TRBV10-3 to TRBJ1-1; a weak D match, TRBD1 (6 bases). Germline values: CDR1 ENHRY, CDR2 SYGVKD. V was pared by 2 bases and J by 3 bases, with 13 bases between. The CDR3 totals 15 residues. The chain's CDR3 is CAISENGGQDTEAFF. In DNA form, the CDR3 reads TGTGCCATCAGTGAGAACGGGGGGCAAGACACTGAAGCTTTCTTT.

CDR3 DNA sequence: TGTGCCAGCAGCTGGGTCCCTAGCGGGAGGGATACGCAGTATTTT. Protein: CASSWVPSGRDTQYF. This sequence joins TRBV7-2 and TRBJ2-3, with 11 bases that match TRBD2. Per the germline V gene, CDR1 is SGHTA and CDR2 is FQGNSA. With V trimmed by 4 bases and J by 6 bases, 6 bases remained unmatched. The CDR3 spans 15 residues.

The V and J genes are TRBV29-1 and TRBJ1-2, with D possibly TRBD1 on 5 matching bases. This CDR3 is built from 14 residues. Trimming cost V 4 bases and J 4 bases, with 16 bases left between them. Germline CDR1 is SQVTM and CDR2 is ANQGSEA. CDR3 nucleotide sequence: TGCAGCGTTGGGAGGGGAGGGCGAGGCTATGGCTACACCTTC. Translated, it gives CSVGRGGRGYGYTF.

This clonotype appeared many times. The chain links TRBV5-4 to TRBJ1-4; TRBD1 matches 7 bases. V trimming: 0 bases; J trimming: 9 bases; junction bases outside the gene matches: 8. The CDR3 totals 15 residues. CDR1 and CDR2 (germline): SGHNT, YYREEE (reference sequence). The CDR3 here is CASSLDRATGQKLFF. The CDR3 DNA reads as TGTGCCAGCAGCTTGGACCGGGCGACAGGGCAAAAACTGTTTTTT.

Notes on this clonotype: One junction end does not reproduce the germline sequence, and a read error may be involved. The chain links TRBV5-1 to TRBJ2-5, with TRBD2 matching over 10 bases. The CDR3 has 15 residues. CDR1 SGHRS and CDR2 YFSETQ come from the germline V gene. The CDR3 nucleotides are TGTGCCAGCAGCCTCTTCGGACTAGCGGTCAGGACCCAGTACTTC. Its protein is CASSLFGLAVRTQYF.

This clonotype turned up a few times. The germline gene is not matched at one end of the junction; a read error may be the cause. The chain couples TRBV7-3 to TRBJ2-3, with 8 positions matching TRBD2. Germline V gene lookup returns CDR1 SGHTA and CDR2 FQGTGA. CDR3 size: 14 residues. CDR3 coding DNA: TGCGCCAGCAGCCTTCCGGGGGGGGGGGATACGCAGTATTTT. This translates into CASSLPGGGDTQYF.

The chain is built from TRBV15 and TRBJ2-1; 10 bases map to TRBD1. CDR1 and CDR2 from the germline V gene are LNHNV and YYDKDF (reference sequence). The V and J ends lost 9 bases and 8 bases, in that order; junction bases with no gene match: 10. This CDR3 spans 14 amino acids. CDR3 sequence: CATCSGTGAYEQFF. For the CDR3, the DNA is TGTGCCACGTGCTCCGGGACAGGGGCATATGAGCAGTTCTTC.

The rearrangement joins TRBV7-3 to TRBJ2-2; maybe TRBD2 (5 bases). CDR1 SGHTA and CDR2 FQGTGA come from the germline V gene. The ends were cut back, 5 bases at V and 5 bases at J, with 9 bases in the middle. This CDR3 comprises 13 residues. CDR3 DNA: TGTGCCAGCAGCGCTACTAGAACCGGGGAGCTGTTTTTT. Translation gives CASSATRTGELFF. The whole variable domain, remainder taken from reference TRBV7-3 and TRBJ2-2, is GAGVSQTPSNKVTEKGKYVELRCDPISGHTALYWYRQSLGQGPEFLIYFQGTGAADDSGLPNDRFFAVRPEGSVSTLKIQRTERGDSAVYLCASSATRTGELFFGEGSRLTVL.

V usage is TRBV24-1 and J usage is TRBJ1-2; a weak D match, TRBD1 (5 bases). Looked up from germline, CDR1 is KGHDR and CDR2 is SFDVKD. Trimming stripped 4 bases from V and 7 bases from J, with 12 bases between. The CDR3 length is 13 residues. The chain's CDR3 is CATSEPGLGGYTF. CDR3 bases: TGTGCCACCAGTGAACCGGGGCTAGGTGGCTACACCTTC.

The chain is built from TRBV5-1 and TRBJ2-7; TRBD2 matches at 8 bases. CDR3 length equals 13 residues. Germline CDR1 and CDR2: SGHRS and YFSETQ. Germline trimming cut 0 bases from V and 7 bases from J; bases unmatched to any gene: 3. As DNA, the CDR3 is TGCGCCAGCAGCTTGGGGACGGGGGGGGAGCAGTACTTC. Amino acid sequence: CASSLGTGGEQYF.

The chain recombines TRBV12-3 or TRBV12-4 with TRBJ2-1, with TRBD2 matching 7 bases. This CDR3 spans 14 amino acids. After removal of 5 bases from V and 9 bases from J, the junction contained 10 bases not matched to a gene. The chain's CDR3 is CASSPPGLRSEQFF. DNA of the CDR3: TGTGCCAGCAGTCCACCGGGACTACGCAGTGAGCAGTTCTTC.

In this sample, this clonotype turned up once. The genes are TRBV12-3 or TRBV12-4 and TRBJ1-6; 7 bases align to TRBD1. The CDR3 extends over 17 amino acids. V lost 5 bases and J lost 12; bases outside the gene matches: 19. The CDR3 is CASSTGDRDGQGGPLHF. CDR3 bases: TGTGCCAGCAGTACAGGGGATAGGGACGGACAAGGCGGACCCCTCCACTTT.

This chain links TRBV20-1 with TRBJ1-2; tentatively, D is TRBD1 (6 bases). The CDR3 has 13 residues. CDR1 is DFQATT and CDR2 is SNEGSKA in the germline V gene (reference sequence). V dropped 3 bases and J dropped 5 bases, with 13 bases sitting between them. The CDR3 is CSARGPTGYGYTF. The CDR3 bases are TGCAGTGCTAGGGGACCAACAGGGTATGGCTACACCTTC.

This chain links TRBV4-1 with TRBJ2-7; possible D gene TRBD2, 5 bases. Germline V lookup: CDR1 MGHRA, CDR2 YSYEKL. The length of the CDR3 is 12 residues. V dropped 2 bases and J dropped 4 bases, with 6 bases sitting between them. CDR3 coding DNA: TGCGCCAGCAGCCAACGGGGATACGAGCAGTACTTC. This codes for CASSQRGYEQYF.

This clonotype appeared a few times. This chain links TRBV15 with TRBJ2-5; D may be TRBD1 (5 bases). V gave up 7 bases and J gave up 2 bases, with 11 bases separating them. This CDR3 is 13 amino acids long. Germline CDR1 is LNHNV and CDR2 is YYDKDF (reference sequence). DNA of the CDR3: TGTGCCACCACGAGAGACAGACAAGAGACCCAGTACTTC. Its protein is CATTRDRQETQYF.

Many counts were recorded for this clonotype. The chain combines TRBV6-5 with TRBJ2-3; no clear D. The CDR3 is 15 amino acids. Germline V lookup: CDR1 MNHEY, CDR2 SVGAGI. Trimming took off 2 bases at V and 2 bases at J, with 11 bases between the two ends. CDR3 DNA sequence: TGTGCCAGCAGTTACGCCAGACTCCCCACAGATACGCAGTATTTT. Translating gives CASSYARLPTDTQYF.

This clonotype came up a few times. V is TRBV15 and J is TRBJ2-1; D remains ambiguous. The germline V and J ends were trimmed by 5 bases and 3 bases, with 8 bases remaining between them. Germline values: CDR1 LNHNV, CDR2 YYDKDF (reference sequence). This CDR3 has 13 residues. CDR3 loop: CATSPSVYNEQFF. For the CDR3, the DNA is TGTGCCACCAGCCCCAGCGTCTACAATGAGCAGTTCTTC. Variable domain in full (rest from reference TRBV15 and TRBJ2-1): DAMVIQNPRYQVTQFGKPVTLSCSQTLNHNVMYWYQQKSSQAPKLLFHYYDKDFNNEADTPDNFQSRRPNTSFCFLDIRSPGLGDTAMYLCATSPSVYNEQFFGPGTRLTVL.